The 30 T cell receptor beta chains presented below share a single source sample, sequenced in a study of graft-versus-host responses after intestinal transplantation. No antigen has been assigned to these receptors. Using immunoSEQ multiplex PCR, the repertoire was profiled, and TCRdb retains in-frame clones only, with some absent. The top ten clones hold 2% to 2.5% of a sample with about 50,000 clones, around 90% of them seen once. This material consisted of unstimulated CD4+ T cells sorted from spleen or lymph node cells, taken before transplant. The receptors were gathered from a human donor who was the organ donor for an intestinal transplant.

V is TRBV19 and J is TRBJ1-1; D is undetermined. The CDR3 loop spans 16 amino acids. V was cut by 7 bases and J by 2 bases, with 20 bases left in between. Per the germline V gene, CDR1 is LNHDA and CDR2 is SQIVND (reference sequence). CDR3 protein: CASMTRQGRRNTEAFF. The CDR3 DNA reads as TGTGCCAGTATGACCCGCCAAGGACGGCGAAACACTGAAGCTTTCTTT.

This chain connects TRBV27 to TRBJ2-5; 10 positions match TRBD2. The V segment lost 8 bases and the J segment 2 bases; nucleotides outside the gene matches: 8. Germline V gene data show CDR1 as MNHEY and CDR2 as SMNVEV (reference sequence). The CDR3 is 15 amino acids. The CDR3 protein is CASGGSGRSQETQYF. The CDR3 DNA is TGTGCCAGCGGGGGTAGCGGGAGGAGTCAAGAGACCCAGTACTTC.

In this sample, this clone turned up once. The V and J genes are TRBV6-5 and TRBJ2-7; 8 bases are a match to TRBD1. CDR1 MNHEY and CDR2 SVGAGI come from the germline V gene. CDR3 length equals 14 residues. V lost 5 bases to trimming and J lost 2 bases; unmatched junction nucleotides: 5. CDR3 loop: CASSEDRATYEQYF. For the CDR3, the DNA is TGTGCCAGCAGTGAGGACAGGGCAACCTACGAGCAGTACTTC.

The CDR3 spells CASSDQGLRESEQYF. DNA for the CDR3: TGTGCCAGCAGTGACCAGGGGCTCAGAGAATCCGAGCAGTACTTC. The V gene is TRBV2, the J gene TRBJ2-7, with a possible D match to TRBD1 (6 bases). Germline CDR1 is SNHLY and CDR2 is FYNNEI. V gave up 3 bases and J gave up 6 bases, with 18 bases separating them. The length of the CDR3 is 15 residues.

The V and J genes are TRBV5-6 and TRBJ2-3; D possibly corresponds to TRBD2 (7 bases). There are 14 residues in the CDR3. The germline CDR1 and CDR2 sequences are SGHDT and YYEEEE. Between the trimmed V and J ends, which lost 3 bases and 4 bases, there was a span of 12 bases. CDR3 in amino acids: CASSSQGGSDTQYF. Here the CDR3 DNA reads TGTGCCAGCAGCTCACAGGGAGGGTCAGATACGCAGTATTTT.

The table lists this clone with a count of one. The chain has TRBV5-4 and TRBJ2-2; the match to TRBD2 covers 14 bases. V lost 4 bases, J lost 4 bases, and 6 bases stayed unmatched. Germline V gene data show CDR1 as SGHNT and CDR2 as YYREEE (reference sequence). The CDR3 consists of 17 residues. CDR3: CASSRTSGRFSTGELFF. The CDR3 nucleotides read TGTGCCAGCAGCCGGACTAGCGGGAGGTTTAGCACCGGGGAGCTGTTTTTT.

This clone was counted once. This chain connects TRBV20-1 to TRBJ1-2; D is undetermined. Trimming shortened V by 6 bases and J by 7 bases, and 12 bases separated the two germline ends. Germline V gene lookup returns CDR1 DFQATT and CDR2 SNEGSKA (reference sequence). This CDR3 spans 11 amino acids. The CDR3 sequence: CSADSLGGYTF. DNA of the CDR3: TGCAGTGCGGATTCGCTGGGTGGCTACACCTTC.

This chain links TRBV28 with TRBJ1-5, with a weak D call TRBD1 (6 bases). Germline values: CDR1 MDHEN, CDR2 SYDVKM. The CDR3 runs to 16 residues. The ends were cut back, 0 bases at V and 4 bases at J, with 13 bases in the middle. The CDR3 DNA follows: TGTGCCAGCAGTTTATGGATGACAGGACGAAATCAGCCCCAGCATTTT. This codes for CASSLWMTGRNQPQHF.

This rearrangement joins TRBV5-4 to TRBJ2-7; 7 bases agree with TRBD2. CDR1 is SGHNT, CDR2 YYREEE, per germline (reference sequence). The J segment lost 3 bases and the V segment lost 0 bases, leaving 6 bases of the junction unmatched. This CDR3 has 15 amino acids. As DNA, the CDR3 is TGTGCCAGCAGCTTGGGGCTAGCGGAGAACTACGAGCAGTACTTC. Translating gives CASSLGLAENYEQYF.

This sequence joins TRBV15 and TRBJ1-5; no reliable D call. This CDR3 spans 15 amino acids. V shed 5 bases and J shed 4 bases, with 15 bases lying between them. Germline V lookup: CDR1 LNHNV, CDR2 YYDKDF (reference sequence). The CDR3 DNA reads TGTGCCACCAGCCACCCGGACGTCAGGAATCAGCCCCAGCATTTT. It codes for CATSHPDVRNQPQHF.

The V call is TRBV7-8, the J call TRBJ1-5; no definite D call. The germline V gene has CDR1 SGHVS and CDR2 FQNEAQ. V lost 1 base and J 3 bases, leaving 16 bases between the germline ends. The CDR3 covers 17 residues. As DNA, the CDR3 is TGTGCCAGCAGCTTAGGGTCGGACCTGATATACAATCAGCCCCAGCATTTT. This encodes CASSLGSDLIYNQPQHF.

The gene calls are TRBV15 and TRBJ1-1, with no clear D. This CDR3 is 14 amino acids long. V gave up 0 bases and J gave up 5 bases, with 10 bases separating them. Germline V gene data show CDR1 as LNHNV and CDR2 as YYDKDF (reference sequence). Here the CDR3 reads CATSRDRASTEAFF. The CDR3 DNA sequence: TGTGCCACCAGCAGAGATCGGGCGAGTACTGAAGCTTTCTTT. Full variable domain (remainder filled in from reference TRBV15 and TRBJ1-1): DAMVIQNPRYQVTQFGKPVTLSCSQTLNHNVMYWYQQKSSQAPKLLFHYYDKDFNNEADTPDNFQSRRPNTSFCFLDIRSPGLGDTAMYLCATSRDRASTEAFFGQGTRLTVV.

This rearrangement joins TRBV28 to TRBJ1-5; 9 bases line up with TRBD1. The V and J ends lost 6 bases and 1 base, in that order; junction bases with no gene match: 1. Germline assignment: CDR1 MDHEN and CDR2 SYDVKM. CDR3 length equals 14 residues. The CDR3 protein is CASSGTGSNQPQHF. The CDR3 DNA is TGTGCCAGCAGCGGGACAGGGAGCAATCAGCCCCAGCATTTT.

This chain joins TRBV30 and TRBJ1-5; D perhaps matches TRBD1 (5 bases). Germline-derived CDR1 and CDR2 are GTSNPN and SVGIG (reference sequence). With 3 bases removed from V and 0 bases from J, the gap between germline ends came to 12 bases. The CDR3 consists of 15 residues. CDR3 sequence reads: CAWSQGTRSNQPQHF. The CDR3 region has the DNA TGTGCCTGGAGCCAGGGAACCCGTAGCAATCAGCCCCAGCATTTT.

The chain carries TRBV28 and TRBJ2-5, with D unclear. With 4 bases removed from V and 4 bases from J, the gap between germline ends came to 4 bases. The CDR3 has 11 residues. Germline CDR1 is MDHEN and CDR2 is SYDVKM. The CDR3 DNA reads as TGTGCCAGCAGTTCAGGAGAGACCCAGTACTTC. As protein: CASSSGETQYF. Based on the CDR3 plus reference TRBV28 and TRBJ2-5, the full variable domain is DVKVTQSSRYLVKRTGEKVFLECVQDMDHENMFWYRQDPGLGLRLIYFSYDVKMKEKGDIPEGYSVSREKKERFSLILESASTNQTSMYLCASSSGETQYFGPGTRLLVL.

CDR3 in DNA: TGTGCCAGCAGCGCCGGGACAGGAGAGACCCAGTACTTC. Its translation: CASSAGTGETQYF. The chain has TRBV9 and TRBJ2-5, with 8 bases fitting TRBD1. V dropped 3 bases and J dropped 4; count of bases not matched to a gene: 2. The CDR3 is made up of 13 amino acids. Germline V lookup: CDR1 SGDLS, CDR2 YYNGEE. Together with reference TRBV9 and TRBJ2-5, the CDR3 gives the full variable domain: DSGVTQTPKHLITATGQRVTLRCSPRSGDLSVYWYQQSLDQGLQFLIQYYNGEERAKGNILERFSAQQFPDLHSELNLSSLELGDSALYFCASSAGTGETQYFGPGTRLLVL.

The V call is TRBV7-9, the J call TRBJ2-5; D tentatively fits TRBD1 or TRBD2 (5 bases each). The J call is in doubt because the DNA end fits TRBJ2-7 better. The CDR3 length is 15 residues. CDR1 and CDR2 from the germline V gene are SEHNR and FQNEAQ (reference sequence). CDR3 loop: CASSPGLPHSYEQYF. CDR3 DNA sequence: TGTGCCAGCAGCCCGGGGCTTCCCCACTCCTACGAGCAGTACTTC.

This clone was detected once. J is TRBJ2-3 and V is TRBV9, with D perhaps assigned TRBD1 or TRBD2 (5 bases each). Germline-derived CDR1 and CDR2 are SGDLS and YYNGEE. This CDR3 has 14 residues. Trimming removed 3 bases at V and 2 bases at J, with 10 bases between. The CDR3 DNA reads TGTGCCAGCAGCGGACACGGGGCCACAGATACGCAGTATTTT. Translating gives CASSGHGATDTQYF. The complete variable domain, with remaining parts taken from reference TRBV9 and TRBJ2-3, reads DSGVTQTPKHLITATGQRVTLRCSPRSGDLSVYWYQQSLDQGLQFLIQYYNGEERAKGNILERFSAQQFPDLHSELNLSSLELGDSALYFCASSGHGATDTQYFGPGTRLTVL.

V and J are TRBV30 and TRBJ2-6; tentative D call: TRBD1 (5 bases). CDR3 length: 14 residues. CDR1 is GTSNPN, CDR2 SVGIG, per germline (reference sequence). Trimming removed 4 bases from V and 3 bases from J, with 10 bases in between. CDR3 sequence (DNA): TGTGCCTGGAACTCGCAGGGTGGGGCCAACGTCCTGACTTTC. This translates into CAWNSQGGANVLTF.

The chain couples TRBV2 to TRBJ1-2; D is perhaps TRBD1 (6 bases). Germline lookup yields CDR1 SNHLY and CDR2 FYNNEI. Trimming removed 2 bases at V and 4 bases at J, with 14 bases between. The CDR3 has 15 residues. The CDR3 is CASSESHREPYGYTF. For the CDR3, the DNA is TGTGCCAGCAGTGAAAGTCACAGGGAGCCCTATGGCTACACCTTC.

Points on this clone: In the same sample, other DNA sequences code for this CDR3. The chain is built from TRBV28 and TRBJ2-7; 7 bases agree with TRBD1. The V segment lost 7 bases and the J segment 3 bases; nucleotides outside the gene matches: 3. CDR1 is MDHEN, CDR2 SYDVKM, per germline. The CDR3 contains 12 residues. Here the CDR3 DNA reads TGTGCCAGCAACAGACAGGGCTACGAGCAGTACTTC. It codes for CASNRQGYEQYF.

V and J are TRBV5-4 and TRBJ2-3; no clear D gene. CDR3 length equals 13 residues. Trimming left V 3 bases short and J 3 bases short, with 8 bases between. Germline V gene sequence: CDR1 SGHNT, CDR2 YYREEE (reference sequence). CDR3 amino acids: CASSSPLTDTQYF. As DNA, the CDR3 is TGTGCCAGCAGCTCCCCCTTGACAGATACGCAGTATTTT.

The rearrangement links TRBV19 to TRBJ2-6; D gene ambiguous. Germline loops: CDR1 LNHDA, CDR2 SQIVND (reference sequence). The CDR3 is made up of 13 amino acids. V was clipped by 10 bases and J by 3 bases, with 10 bases between them. For the CDR3, the DNA is TGTGCCACCCACAGTGGTGGGGCCAACGTCCTGACTTTC. Translated: CATHSGGANVLTF. The entire variable domain, with the rest obtained from reference TRBV19 and TRBJ2-6, is as follows: DGGITQSPKYLFRKEGQNVTLSCEQNLNHDAMYWYRQDPGQGLRLIYYSQIVNDFQKGDIAEGYSVSREKKESFPLTVTSAQKNPTAFYLCATHSGGANVLTFGAGSRLTVL.

This clone was seen a single time. J is TRBJ2-1 and V is TRBV28; possibly TRBD2 for D (5 bases). CDR3 size: 17 residues. Trimming removed 6 bases from V and 0 bases from J, with 18 bases in between. Per the germline V gene, CDR1 is MDHEN and CDR2 is SYDVKM. The CDR3 here is CASRYGLPVSSYNEQFF. The DNA of the CDR3 is TGTGCCAGCAGGTACGGACTCCCCGTAAGCTCCTACAATGAGCAGTTCTTC.

V usage is TRBV5-4 and J usage is TRBJ2-3, with TRBD2 as a possible D gene (5 bases). Germline V CDR1 and CDR2: SGHNT, YYREEE (reference sequence). The V gene lost 4 bases and the J gene lost 0 bases, with 9 bases spanning the gap. This CDR3 has 14 amino acids. As DNA, the CDR3 is TGTGCCAGCAGCCCACGGACTAGCACAGATACGCAGTATTTT. Protein sequence: CASSPRTSTDTQYF.

This sequence joins TRBV18 and TRBJ2-5; the match to TRBD1 covers 8 bases. This CDR3 has 15 amino acids. Per germline, CDR1 KGHSH and CDR2 LQKENI. The junction had 4 bases not matched to a gene; V was cut back by 1 base and J by 3 bases. CDR3 nucleotides: TGTGCCAGCTCACCACGGTCGGACAGGGAAGAGACCCAGTACTTC. It is translated as CASSPRSDREETQYF. The whole variable domain, filled in from reference TRBV18 and TRBJ2-5, reads NAGVMQNPRHLVRRRGQEARLRCSPMKGHSHVYWYRQLPEEGLKFMVYLQKENIIDESGMPKERFSAEFPKEGPSILRIQQVVRGDSAAYFCASSPRSDREETQYFGPGTRLLVL.

V gene TRBV9 combines with J gene TRBJ2-5, with 10 positions matching TRBD1. The CDR3 covers 19 residues. Germline V lookup: CDR1 SGDLS, CDR2 YYNGEE. Trimming took 3 bases from V and 5 from J; bases not matched to a gene: 19. CDR3 loop: CASSDQPIIGDRGSETQYF. In DNA form, the CDR3 reads TGTGCCAGCAGCGACCAACCTATTATCGGGGACAGGGGATCGGAGACCCAGTACTTC.

CDR3 protein: CASSPSIGVYEQFF. CDR3 nucleotide sequence: TGCGCCAGCAGCCCATCCATAGGGGTCTATGAGCAGTTCTTC. V usage is TRBV5-1 and J usage is TRBJ2-1, with D perhaps matching TRBD1 (5 bases). V dropped 4 bases and J dropped 8 bases, with 16 bases sitting between them. CDR3 length: 14 amino acids. Per germline, CDR1 SGHRS and CDR2 YFSETQ.

V and J are TRBV27 and TRBJ2-5, with TRBD2 identical over 10 bases. Germline V lookup: CDR1 MNHEY, CDR2 SMNVEV (reference sequence). This CDR3 region has 18 residues. Losses at the gene ends were 1 base for V and 1 base for J; bases not matched to a gene: 9. This CDR3 reads CASSLYPPAGGFQETQYF. In nucleotides, the CDR3 is TGTGCCAGCAGTTTATACCCCCCAGCGGGAGGGTTCCAAGAGACCCAGTACTTC.

The V call is TRBV6-4, the J call TRBJ2-3, with D possibly being TRBD1 (5 bases). The CDR3 is 14 residues long. V was clipped by 3 bases and J by 3 bases, with 10 bases between them. Germline CDR1 and CDR2: MRHNA and SNTAGT. In nucleotides, the CDR3 is TGTGCCAGCAGTGATCCTAGACAGACAGATACGCAGTATTTT. The encoded protein is CASSDPRQTDTQYF.